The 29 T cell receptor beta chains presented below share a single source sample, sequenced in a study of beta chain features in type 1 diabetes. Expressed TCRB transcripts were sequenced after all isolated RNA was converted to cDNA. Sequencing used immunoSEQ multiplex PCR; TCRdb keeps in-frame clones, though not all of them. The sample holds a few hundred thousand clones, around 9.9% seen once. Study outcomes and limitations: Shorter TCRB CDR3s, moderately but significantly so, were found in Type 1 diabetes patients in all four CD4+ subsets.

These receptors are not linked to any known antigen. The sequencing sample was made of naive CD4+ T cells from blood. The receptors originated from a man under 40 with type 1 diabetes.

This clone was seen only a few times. The CDR3 protein is CASSLSTLGTDTQYF. The CDR3 nucleotides are TGTGCCAGCAGTTTATCAACACTAGGCACAGATACGCAGTATTTT. The V gene is TRBV27, the J gene TRBJ2-3; a possible D gene is TRBD2 (5 bases). Trimming removed 0 bases from V and 1 base from J, with 8 bases in between. CDR1 is MNHEY and CDR2 is SMNVEV in the germline V gene (reference sequence). This CDR3 spans 15 amino acids.

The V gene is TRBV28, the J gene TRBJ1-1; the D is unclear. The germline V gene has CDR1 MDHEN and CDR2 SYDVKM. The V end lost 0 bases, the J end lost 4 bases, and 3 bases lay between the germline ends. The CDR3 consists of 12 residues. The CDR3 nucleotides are TGTGCCAGCAGTTTATGGAGCACTGAAGCTTTCTTT. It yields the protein CASSLWSTEAFF.

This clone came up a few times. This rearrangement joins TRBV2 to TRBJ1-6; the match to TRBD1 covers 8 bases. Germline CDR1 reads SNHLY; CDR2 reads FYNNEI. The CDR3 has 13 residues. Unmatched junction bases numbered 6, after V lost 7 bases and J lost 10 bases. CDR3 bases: TGTGCCAGCATAGGACAGGGAGGCTCACCCCTCCACTTT. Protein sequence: CASIGQGGSPLHF.

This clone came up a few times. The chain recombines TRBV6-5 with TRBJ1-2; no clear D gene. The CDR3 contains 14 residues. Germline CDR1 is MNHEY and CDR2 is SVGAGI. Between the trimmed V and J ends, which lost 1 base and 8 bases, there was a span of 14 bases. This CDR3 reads CASSYWPDPGGYTF. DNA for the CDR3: TGTGCCAGCAGTTACTGGCCGGATCCGGGGGGCTACACCTTC.

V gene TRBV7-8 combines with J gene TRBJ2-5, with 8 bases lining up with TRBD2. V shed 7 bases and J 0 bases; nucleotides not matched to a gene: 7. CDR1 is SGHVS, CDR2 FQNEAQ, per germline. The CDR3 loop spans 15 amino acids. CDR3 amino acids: CASNPGGAHQETQYF. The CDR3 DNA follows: TGTGCCAGCAACCCGGGGGGGGCCCACCAAGAGACCCAGTACTTC.

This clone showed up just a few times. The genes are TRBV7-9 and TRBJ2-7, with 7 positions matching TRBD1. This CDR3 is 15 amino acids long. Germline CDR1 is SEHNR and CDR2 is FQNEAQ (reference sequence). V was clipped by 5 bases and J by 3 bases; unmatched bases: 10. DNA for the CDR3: TGTGCCAGCAGCCCCCTGACAGGGTATAACTACGAGCAGTACTTC. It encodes CASSPLTGYNYEQYF.

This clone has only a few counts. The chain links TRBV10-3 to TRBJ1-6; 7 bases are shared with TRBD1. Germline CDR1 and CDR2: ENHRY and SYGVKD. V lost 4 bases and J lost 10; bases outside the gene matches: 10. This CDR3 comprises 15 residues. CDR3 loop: CAISARDSVGSPLHF. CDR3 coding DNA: TGTGCCATCAGTGCCCGGGACAGCGTGGGCTCACCCCTCCACTTT.

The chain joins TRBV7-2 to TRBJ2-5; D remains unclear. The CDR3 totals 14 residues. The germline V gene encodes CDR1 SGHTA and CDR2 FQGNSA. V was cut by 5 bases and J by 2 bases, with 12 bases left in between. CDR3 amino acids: CASSPQAGQETQYF. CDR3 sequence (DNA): TGTGCCAGCAGCCCCCAGGCAGGTCAAGAGACCCAGTACTTC. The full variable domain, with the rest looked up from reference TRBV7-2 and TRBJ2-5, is GAGVSQSPSNKVTEKGKDVELRCDPISGHTALYWYRQSLGQGLEFLIYFQGNSAPDKSGLPSDRFSAERTGGSVSTLTIQRTQQEDSAVYLCASSPQAGQETQYFGPGTRLLVL.

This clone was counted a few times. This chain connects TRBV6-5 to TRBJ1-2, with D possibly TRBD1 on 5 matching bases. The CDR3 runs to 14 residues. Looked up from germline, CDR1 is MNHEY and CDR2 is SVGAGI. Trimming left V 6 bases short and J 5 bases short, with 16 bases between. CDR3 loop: CASRSGVPLYGYTF. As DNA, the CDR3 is TGTGCCAGCAGGTCGGGGGTTCCCCTGTATGGCTACACCTTC.

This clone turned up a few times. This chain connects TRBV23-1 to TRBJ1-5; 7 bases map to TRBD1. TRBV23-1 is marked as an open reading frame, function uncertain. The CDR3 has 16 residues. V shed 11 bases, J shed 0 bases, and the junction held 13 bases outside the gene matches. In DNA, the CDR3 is TGCGCCGACCTGGGACAGAGACTAGATAGCAATCAGCCCCAGCATTTT. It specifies CADLGQRLDSNQPQHF.

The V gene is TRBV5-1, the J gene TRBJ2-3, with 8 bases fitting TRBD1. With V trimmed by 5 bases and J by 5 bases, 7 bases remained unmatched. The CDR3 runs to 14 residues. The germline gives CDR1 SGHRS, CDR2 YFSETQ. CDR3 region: CASSPQGAGDTQYF. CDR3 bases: TGCGCCAGCAGTCCCCAGGGGGCGGGAGATACGCAGTATTTT.

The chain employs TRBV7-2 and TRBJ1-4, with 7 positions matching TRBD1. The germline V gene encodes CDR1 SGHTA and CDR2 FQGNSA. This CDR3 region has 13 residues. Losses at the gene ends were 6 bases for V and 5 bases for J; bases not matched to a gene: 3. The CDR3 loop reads CASSRDRNEKLFF. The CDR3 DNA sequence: TGTGCCAGCAGTCGGGACAGAAATGAAAAACTGTTTTTT.

CDR3 DNA: TGTGCCAGCAGGACGGGGTCTAACTATGGCTACACCTTC. It is translated as CASRTGSNYGYTF. V usage is TRBV2 and J usage is TRBJ1-2; D not resolved. CDR3 size: 13 residues. The germline V and J ends were trimmed by 6 bases and 0 bases, with 8 bases remaining between them. Germline V CDR1 and CDR2: SNHLY, FYNNEI.

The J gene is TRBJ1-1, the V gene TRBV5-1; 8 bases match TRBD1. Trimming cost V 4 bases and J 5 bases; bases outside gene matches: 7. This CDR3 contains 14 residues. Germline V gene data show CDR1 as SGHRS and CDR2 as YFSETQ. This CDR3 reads CASSLRTGWTEAFF. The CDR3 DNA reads TGCGCCAGCAGCCTGCGGACAGGGTGGACTGAAGCTTTCTTT.

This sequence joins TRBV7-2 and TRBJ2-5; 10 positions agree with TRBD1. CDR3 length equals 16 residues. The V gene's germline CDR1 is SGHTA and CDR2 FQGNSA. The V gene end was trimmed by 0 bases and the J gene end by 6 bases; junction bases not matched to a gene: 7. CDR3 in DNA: TGTGCCAGCAGCTTAGCTAGGACAGGGGGAATGAAGACCCAGTACTTC. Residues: CASSLARTGGMKTQYF.

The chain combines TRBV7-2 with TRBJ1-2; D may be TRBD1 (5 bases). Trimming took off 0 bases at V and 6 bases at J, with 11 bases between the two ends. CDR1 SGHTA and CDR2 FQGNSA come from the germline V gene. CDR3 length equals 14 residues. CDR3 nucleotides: TGTGCCAGCAGCTTAGCGGGCAGGGCCCATGGCTACACCTTC. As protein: CASSLAGRAHGYTF.

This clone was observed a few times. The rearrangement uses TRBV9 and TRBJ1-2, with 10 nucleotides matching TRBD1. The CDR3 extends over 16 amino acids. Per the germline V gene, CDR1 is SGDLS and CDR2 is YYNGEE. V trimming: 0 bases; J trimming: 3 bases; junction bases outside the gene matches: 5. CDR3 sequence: CASSVAPDRGDYGYTF. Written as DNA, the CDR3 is TGTGCCAGCAGCGTAGCCCCGGACAGGGGGGACTATGGCTACACCTTC.

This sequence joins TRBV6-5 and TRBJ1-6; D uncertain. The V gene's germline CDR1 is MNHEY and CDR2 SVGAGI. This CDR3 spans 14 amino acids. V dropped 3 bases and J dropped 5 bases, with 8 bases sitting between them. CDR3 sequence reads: CASSYVDNNSPLHF. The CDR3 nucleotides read TGTGCCAGCAGTTATGTCGACAATAATTCACCCCTCCACTTT.

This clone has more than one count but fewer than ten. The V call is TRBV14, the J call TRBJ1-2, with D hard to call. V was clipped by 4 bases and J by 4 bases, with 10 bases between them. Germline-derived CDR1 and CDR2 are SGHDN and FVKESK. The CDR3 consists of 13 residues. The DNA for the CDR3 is TGTGCCAGCAGCCGGCCCCCTGGCTATGGCTACACCTTC. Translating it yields CASSRPPGYGYTF.

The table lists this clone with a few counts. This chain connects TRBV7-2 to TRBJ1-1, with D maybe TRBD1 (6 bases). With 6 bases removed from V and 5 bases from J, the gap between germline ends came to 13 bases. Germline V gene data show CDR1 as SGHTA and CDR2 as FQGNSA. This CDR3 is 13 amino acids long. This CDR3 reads CASRRRGQTEAFF. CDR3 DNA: TGTGCCAGCAGAAGGAGAGGACAGACTGAAGCTTTCTTT. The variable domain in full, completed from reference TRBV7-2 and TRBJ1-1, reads GAGVSQSPSNKVTEKGKDVELRCDPISGHTALYWYRQSLGQGLEFLIYFQGNSAPDKSGLPSDRFSAERTGGSVSTLTIQRTQQEDSAVYLCASRRRGQTEAFFGQGTRLTVV.

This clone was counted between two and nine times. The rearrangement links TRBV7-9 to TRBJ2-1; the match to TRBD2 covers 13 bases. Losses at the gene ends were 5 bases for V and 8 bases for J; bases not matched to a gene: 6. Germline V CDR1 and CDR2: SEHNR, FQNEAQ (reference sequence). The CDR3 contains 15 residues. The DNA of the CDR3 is TGTGCCAGCAGCCAACTAGCGGGGGGGCCCCATGAGCAGTTCTTC. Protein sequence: CASSQLAGGPHEQFF.

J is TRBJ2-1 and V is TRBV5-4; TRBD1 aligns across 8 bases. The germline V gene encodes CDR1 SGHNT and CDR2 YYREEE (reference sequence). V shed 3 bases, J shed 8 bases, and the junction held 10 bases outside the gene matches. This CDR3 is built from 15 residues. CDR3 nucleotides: TGTGCCAGCAGCTCAGACGGGACAGGTGGCTATGAGCAGTTCTTC. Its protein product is CASSSDGTGGYEQFF. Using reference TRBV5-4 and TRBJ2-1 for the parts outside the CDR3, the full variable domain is ETGVTQSPTHLIKTRGQQVTLRCSSQSGHNTVSWYQQALGQGPQFIFQYYREEENGRGNFPPRFSGLQFPNYSSELNVNALELDDSALYLCASSSDGTGGYEQFFGPGTRLTVL.

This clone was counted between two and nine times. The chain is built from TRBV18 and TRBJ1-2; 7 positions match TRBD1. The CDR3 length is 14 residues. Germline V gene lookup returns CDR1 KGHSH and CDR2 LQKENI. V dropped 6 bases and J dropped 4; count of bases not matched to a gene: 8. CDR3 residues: CASSSGQRVYGYTF. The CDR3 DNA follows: TGTGCCAGCTCTTCGGGACAGCGGGTCTATGGCTACACCTTC.

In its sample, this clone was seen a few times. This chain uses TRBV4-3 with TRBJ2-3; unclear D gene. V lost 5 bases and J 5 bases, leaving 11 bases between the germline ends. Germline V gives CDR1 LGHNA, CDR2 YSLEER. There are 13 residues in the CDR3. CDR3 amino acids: CASSLTGEDTQYF. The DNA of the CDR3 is TGCGCCAGCAGCTTAACTGGAGAAGATACGCAGTATTTT.

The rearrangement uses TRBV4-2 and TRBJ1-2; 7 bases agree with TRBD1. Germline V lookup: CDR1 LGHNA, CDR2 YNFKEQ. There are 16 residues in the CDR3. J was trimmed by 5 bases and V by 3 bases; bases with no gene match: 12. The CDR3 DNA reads TGTGCCAGCAGCCAGTTTGTGACAGGGCGGGAATATGGCTACACCTTC. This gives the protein CASSQFVTGREYGYTF.

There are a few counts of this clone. The CDR3 sequence: CASSVDSRGPYNEQFF. The CDR3 DNA reads TGTGCCAGCAGCGTAGATAGCAGGGGGCCCTACAATGAGCAGTTCTTC. The rearrangement uses TRBV9 and TRBJ2-1; 8 bases match TRBD1. CDR1 SGDLS and CDR2 YYNGEE come from the germline V gene. CDR3 size: 16 residues. V lost 0 bases to trimming and J lost 2 bases; unmatched junction nucleotides: 4. Based on the CDR3 plus reference TRBV9 and TRBJ2-1, the full variable domain is DSGVTQTPKHLITATGQRVTLRCSPRSGDLSVYWYQQSLDQGLQFLIQYYNGEERAKGNILERFSAQQFPDLHSELNLSSLELGDSALYFCASSVDSRGPYNEQFFGPGTRLTVL.

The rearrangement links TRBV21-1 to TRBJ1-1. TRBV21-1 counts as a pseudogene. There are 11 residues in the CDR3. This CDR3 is CARGGLCTAFF. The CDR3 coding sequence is TGTGCCAGGGGGGGTTTATGTACAGCTTTCTTT.

The CDR3 loop is CASSSGGLGNTGELFF. Here the CDR3 DNA reads TGTGCCAGCAGCTCAGGTGGACTGGGAAATACCGGGGAGCTGTTTTTT. This chain joins TRBV5-4 and TRBJ2-2, with D possibly matching TRBD2 (5 bases). Germline CDR1 SGHNT, CDR2 YYREEE (reference sequence). The CDR3 has 16 amino acids. Trimming cost V 3 bases and J 5 bases, with 17 bases left between them.

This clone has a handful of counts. CDR3 DNA sequence: TGTGCCAGCAGCCGGGGACAGGGGGGAATAACGGAGACCCAGTACTTC. This translates into CASSRGQGGITETQYF. The V gene is TRBV14, the J gene TRBJ2-5; 11 nucleotides agree with TRBD1. The CDR3 is 16 residues long. With 4 bases clipped from V and 5 bases from J, the junction kept 9 bases outside the gene matches. CDR1 is SGHDN and CDR2 is FVKESK in the germline V gene.